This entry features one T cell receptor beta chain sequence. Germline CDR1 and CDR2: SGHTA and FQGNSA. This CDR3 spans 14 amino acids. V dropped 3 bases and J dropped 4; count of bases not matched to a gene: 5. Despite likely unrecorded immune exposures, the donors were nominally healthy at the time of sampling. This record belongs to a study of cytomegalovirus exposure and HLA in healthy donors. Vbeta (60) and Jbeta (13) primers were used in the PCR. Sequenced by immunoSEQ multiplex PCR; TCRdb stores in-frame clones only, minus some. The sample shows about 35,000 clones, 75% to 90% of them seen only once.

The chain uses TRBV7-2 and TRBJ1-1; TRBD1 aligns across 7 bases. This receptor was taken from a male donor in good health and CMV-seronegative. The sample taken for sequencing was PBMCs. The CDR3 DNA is TGTGCCAGCAGCTTTAGGGGGCTGGGCACTGAAGCTTTCTTT. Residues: CASSFRGLGTEAFF.